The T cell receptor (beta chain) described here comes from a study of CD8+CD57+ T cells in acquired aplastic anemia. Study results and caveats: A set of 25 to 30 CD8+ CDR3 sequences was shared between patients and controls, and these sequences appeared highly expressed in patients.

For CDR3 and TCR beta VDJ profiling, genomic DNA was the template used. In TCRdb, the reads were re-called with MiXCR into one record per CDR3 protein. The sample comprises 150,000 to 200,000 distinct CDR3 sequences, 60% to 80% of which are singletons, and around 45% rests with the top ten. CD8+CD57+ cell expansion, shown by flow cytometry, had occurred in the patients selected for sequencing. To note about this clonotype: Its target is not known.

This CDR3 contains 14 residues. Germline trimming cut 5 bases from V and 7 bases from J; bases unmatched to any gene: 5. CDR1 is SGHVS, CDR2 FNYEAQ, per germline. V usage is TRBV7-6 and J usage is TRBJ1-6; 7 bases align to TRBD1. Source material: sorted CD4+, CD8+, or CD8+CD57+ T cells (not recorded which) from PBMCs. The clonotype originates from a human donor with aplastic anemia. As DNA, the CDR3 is TGTGCCAGCAGCGTGGGACAGCCGAATTCACCCCTCCACTTT. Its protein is CASSVGQPNSPLHF.